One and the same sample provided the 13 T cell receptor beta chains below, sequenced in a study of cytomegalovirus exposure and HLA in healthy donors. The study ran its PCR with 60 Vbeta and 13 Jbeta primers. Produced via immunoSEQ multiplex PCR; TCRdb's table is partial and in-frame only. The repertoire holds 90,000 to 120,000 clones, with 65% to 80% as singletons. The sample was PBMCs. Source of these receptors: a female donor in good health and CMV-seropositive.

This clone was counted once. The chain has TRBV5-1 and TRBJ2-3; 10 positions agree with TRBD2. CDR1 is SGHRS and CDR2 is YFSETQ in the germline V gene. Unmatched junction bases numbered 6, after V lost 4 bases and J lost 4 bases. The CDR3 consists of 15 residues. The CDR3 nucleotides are TGCGCCAGCAGCCTGCCTAGCGGGGGCGCAGATACGCAGTATTTT. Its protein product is CASSLPSGGADTQYF.

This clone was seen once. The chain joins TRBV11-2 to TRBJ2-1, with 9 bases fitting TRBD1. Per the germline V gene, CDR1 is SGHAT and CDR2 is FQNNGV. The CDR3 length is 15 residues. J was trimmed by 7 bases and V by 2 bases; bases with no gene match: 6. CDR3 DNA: TGTGCCAGCAGCTTAAGGGACAGGGAATTAAATGAGCAGTTCTTC. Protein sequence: CASSLRDRELNEQFF. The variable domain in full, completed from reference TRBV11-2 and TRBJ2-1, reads EAGVAQSPRYKIIEKRQSVAFWCNPISGHATLYWYQQILGQGPKLLIQFQNNGVVDDSQLPKDRFSAERLKGVDSTLKIQPAKLEDSAVYLCASSLRDRELNEQFFGPGTRLTVL.

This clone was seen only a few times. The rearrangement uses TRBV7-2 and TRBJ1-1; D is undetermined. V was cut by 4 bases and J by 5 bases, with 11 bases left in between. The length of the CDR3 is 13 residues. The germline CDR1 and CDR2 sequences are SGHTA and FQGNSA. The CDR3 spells CASSSSGWTEAFF. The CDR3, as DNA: TGTGCCAGCAGCTCCTCGGGGTGGACTGAAGCTTTCTTT.

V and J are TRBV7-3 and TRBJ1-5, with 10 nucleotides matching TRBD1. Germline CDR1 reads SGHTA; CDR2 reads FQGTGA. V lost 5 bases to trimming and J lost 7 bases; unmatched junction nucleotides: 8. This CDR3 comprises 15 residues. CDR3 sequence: CASSAGTGVGQPQHF. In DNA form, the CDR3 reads TGTGCCAGCAGCGCCGGGACAGGGGTTGGGCAGCCCCAGCATTTT. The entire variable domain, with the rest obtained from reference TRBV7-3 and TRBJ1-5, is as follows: GAGVSQTPSNKVTEKGKYVELRCDPISGHTALYWYRQSLGQGPEFLIYFQGTGAADDSGLPNDRFFAVRPEGSVSTLKIQRTERGDSAVYLCASSAGTGVGQPQHFGDGTRLSIL.

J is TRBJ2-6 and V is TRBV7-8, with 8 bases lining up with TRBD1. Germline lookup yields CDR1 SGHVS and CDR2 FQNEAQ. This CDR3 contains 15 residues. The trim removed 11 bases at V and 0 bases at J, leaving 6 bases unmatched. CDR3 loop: CALDREDSGANVLTF. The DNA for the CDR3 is TGTGCCCTGGACAGGGAGGACTCTGGGGCCAACGTCCTGACTTTC.

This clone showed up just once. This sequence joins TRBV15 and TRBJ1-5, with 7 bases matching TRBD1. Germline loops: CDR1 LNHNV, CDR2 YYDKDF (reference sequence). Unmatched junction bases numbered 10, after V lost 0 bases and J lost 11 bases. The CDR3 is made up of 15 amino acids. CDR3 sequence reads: CATSRDRGGWLAQHF. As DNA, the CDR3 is TGTGCCACCAGCAGAGATCGAGGGGGCTGGTTGGCCCAGCATTTT.

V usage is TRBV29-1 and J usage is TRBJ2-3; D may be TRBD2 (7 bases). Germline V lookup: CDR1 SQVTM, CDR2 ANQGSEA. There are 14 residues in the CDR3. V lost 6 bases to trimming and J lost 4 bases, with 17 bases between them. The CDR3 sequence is CSVNRGAGADTQYF. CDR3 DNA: TGCAGCGTCAATCGGGGGGCCGGGGCAGATACGCAGTATTTT.

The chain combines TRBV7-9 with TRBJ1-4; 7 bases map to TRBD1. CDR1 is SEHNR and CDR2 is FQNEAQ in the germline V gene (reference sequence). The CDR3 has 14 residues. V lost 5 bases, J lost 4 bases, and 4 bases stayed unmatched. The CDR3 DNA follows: TGTGCCAGCAGCACCGGGACAGTTAATGAAAAACTGTTTTTT. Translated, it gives CASSTGTVNEKLFF.

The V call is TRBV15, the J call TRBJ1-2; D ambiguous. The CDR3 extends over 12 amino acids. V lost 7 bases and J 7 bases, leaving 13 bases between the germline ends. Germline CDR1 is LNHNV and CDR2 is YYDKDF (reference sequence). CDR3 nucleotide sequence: TGTGCCACCAACAAGACTACGCGTGGCTACACCTTC. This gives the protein CATNKTTRGYTF.

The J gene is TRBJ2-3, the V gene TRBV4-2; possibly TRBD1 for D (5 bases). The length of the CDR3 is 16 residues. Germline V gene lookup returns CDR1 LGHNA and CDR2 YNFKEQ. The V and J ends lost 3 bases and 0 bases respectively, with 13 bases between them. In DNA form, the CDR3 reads TGTGCCAGCAGCCAGGCGCTAAAGGGGAGCACAGATACGCAGTATTTT. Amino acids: CASSQALKGSTDTQYF.

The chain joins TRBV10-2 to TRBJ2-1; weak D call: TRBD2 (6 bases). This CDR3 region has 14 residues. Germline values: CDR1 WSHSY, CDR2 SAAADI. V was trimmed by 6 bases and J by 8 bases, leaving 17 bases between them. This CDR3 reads CASSLTRSEDEQFF. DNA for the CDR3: TGCGCCAGCAGCCTGACTAGGAGCGAGGATGAGCAGTTCTTC.

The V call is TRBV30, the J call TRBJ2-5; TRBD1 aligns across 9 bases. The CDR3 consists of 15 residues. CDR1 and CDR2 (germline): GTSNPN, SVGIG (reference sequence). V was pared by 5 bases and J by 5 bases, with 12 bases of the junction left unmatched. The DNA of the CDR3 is TGTGCCTGGGTACCCCACAGGGGGCCTCGGGAGACCCAGTACTTC. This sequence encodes CAWVPHRGPRETQYF.

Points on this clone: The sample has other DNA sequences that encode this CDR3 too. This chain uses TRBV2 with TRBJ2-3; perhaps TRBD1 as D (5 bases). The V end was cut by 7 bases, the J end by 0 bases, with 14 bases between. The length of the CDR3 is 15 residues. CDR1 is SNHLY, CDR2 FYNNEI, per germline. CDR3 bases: TGTGCCAGCAACCGTGGGGCTATTAGCACAGATACGCAGTATTTT. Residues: CASNRGAISTDTQYF.